The rows below give T cell receptor beta chains drawn from one sample of a study of naive and memory T cell subsets. TCRdb re-called the 5' RACE reads with MiXCR, one entry per CDR3 protein. The table has about 26,000 distinct CDR3 sequences, less than 25% seen once. Receptors originate from a female donor in good health. CDR3s include the opening cysteine and the closing phenylalanine or tryptophan. Each record gives: J gene, clone size, D gene, V gene, CDR3 DNA, CDR3 protein. D genes are given only for firm matches. Part of the rows lack a size; the others show once, few, many or a class for expanded clones.

>TRBJ2-5|NA|NA|TRBV29-1
TGCAGCGTTGAGGTCTCACGAGAGACCCAGTACTTC
CSVEVSRETQYF
>TRBJ1-5|medium-sized|NA|TRBV20-1
TGCAGTTCCTCCCGGGGGGTGGAACAGCCCCAGCATTTT
CSSSRGVEQPQHF
>TRBJ1-1|many|NA|TRBV15
TGTGCCACCAGCAGAGACTTACAGTTCAACACTGAAGCTTTCTTT
CATSRDLQFNTEAFF
>TRBJ1-1|NA|TRBD1|TRBV12-3/TRBV12-4
TGTGCCAGCAGTTTCGGAACAGGGGGAGCTTTCTTT
CASSFGTGGAFF
>TRBJ2-1|NA|TRBD2|TRBV12-3/TRBV12-4
TGTGCCAGCACTATCGAACCTAGCGGGAGGGCCGTAGGTGAGCAGTTCTTC
CASTIEPSGRAVGEQFF
>TRBJ1-1|NA|TRBD1|TRBV29-1
TGCAGCGTTGAAGACCGGGACAGGTTTAACACTGAAGCTTTCTTT
CSVEDRDRFNTEAFF
>TRBJ1-5|NA|NA|TRBV6-5
TGTGCCAGCAGGGCCGATAGCAATCAGCCCCAGCATTTT
CASRADSNQPQHF
>TRBJ2-3|few|NA|TRBV20-1
TGCAGTGCTAGAGTACGTGGTAGCTCAGATACGCAGTATTTT
CSARVRGSSDTQYF
>TRBJ1-1|NA|NA|TRBV18
TGTGCCAGCTCACCACCGTCAGTTGGGTCCACTGAAGCTTTCTTT
CASSPPSVGSTEAFF
>TRBJ2-7|NA|TRBD2|TRBV5-1
TGCGCCAGCAGCATAACGAGCGGGAGCTCCGAGCAGTACTTC
CASSITSGSSEQYF
>TRBJ2-7|NA|NA|TRBV6-5
TGTGCCAGCAGGAGGGGATCTACAGGAGCCTACGAGCAGTACTTC
CASRRGSTGAYEQYF
>TRBJ2-2|NA|NA|TRBV20-1
TGCAGTGCTAGACGGCAGGGGAACACCGGGGAGCTGTTTTTT
CSARRQGNTGELFF
>TRBJ2-1|medium-sized|NA|TRBV6-4
TGTGCCAGCAGTGTGGACACCTCCTACAATGAGCAGTTCTTC
CASSVDTSYNEQFF
>TRBJ2-5|few|NA|TRBV29-1
TGCAGCGCCGCCGGGACGGGCCAAGAGACCCAGTACTTC
CSAAGTGQETQYF
>TRBJ2-1|many|NA|TRBV15
TGTGCCACCAGCAGAGGCGGGAAAGAGGGGAATGAGCAGTTCTTC
CATSRGGKEGNEQFF
>TRBJ2-6|few|NA|TRBV29-1
TGCAGCGTCCAAGATGGGGCCAACGTCCTGACTTTC
CSVQDGANVLTF
>TRBJ2-7|NA|NA|TRBV29-1
TGCAGCGTTTCCGGGTTGAGGGCCGACGAGCAGTACTTC
CSVSGLRADEQYF
>TRBJ2-5|few|NA|TRBV6-5
TGTGCCAGCAGTCCGTTACCAGGGGAGGAGACCCAGTACTTC
CASSPLPGEETQYF
>TRBJ1-6|few|NA|TRBV28
TGTGCCAGCAGGACTGCCGGGTCACCCCTCCACTTT
CASRTAGSPLHF
>TRBJ2-2|few|NA|TRBV10-3
TGTGCCATCAGTGAGAGCGGAGCCACCGGGGAGCTGTTTTTT
CAISESGATGELFF
>TRBJ2-3|many|NA|TRBV9
TGTGCCAGCACCAACCTCGGATTGGGGGGTACGCAGTATTTT
CASTNLGLGGTQYF
>TRBJ2-2|few|TRBD2|TRBV29-1
TGCAGCGTTGTCGGGGGGGCCGGGGAGCTGTTTTTT
CSVVGGAGELFF
>TRBJ1-1|medium-sized|TRBD1|TRBV7-9
TGTGCCAGCAGCAGACAGACAGGGGTCCTTACTGAAGCTTTCTTT
CASSRQTGVLTEAFF
>TRBJ2-7|medium-sized|NA|TRBV12-3/TRBV12-4
TGTGCCAGCAGTCCTAGGACCGCGAACGAGCAGTACTTC
CASSPRTANEQYF
>TRBJ2-3|medium-sized|TRBD1|TRBV7-2
TGTGCCAGCAGCCGGGACAGGGGGCAAGGAGATACGCAGTATTTT
CASSRDRGQGDTQYF
>TRBJ2-3|NA|TRBD2|TRBV5-1
TGCGCCAGCAGCATGGGACTAGCGGGGAGCACAGATACGCAGTATTTT
CASSMGLAGSTDTQYF
>TRBJ2-7|many|TRBD1|TRBV6-1
TGTGCCAGCAGTGGAGACAGGGGAGGCGAGCAGTACTTC
CASSGDRGGEQYF
>TRBJ1-6|many|NA|TRBV5-1
TGCGCCAGCAGCCGGGACAATTCACCCCTCCACTTT
CASSRDNSPLHF
>TRBJ2-5|NA|NA|TRBV29-1
TGCAGCGCTGGGACCCAAGAGACCCAGTACTTC
CSAGTQETQYF
>TRBJ2-3|medium-sized|NA|TRBV24-1
TGTGCCACCAGTGGGGACAGCACAGATACGCAGTATTTT
CATSGDSTDTQYF
>TRBJ2-7|NA|TRBD2|TRBV15
TGTGCCACCAGCACCCGAACGGGGGGGCGATACGAGCAGTACTTC
CATSTRTGGRYEQYF
>TRBJ2-5|medium-sized|NA|TRBV7-2
TGTGCCAGCAGCTCGAGGGTACAAGAGACCCAGTACTTC
CASSSRVQETQYF
>TRBJ1-1|NA|TRBD1|TRBV7-2
TGTGCCAGCAGCCCGGGACAGTGGGGTGAAGCTTTCTTT
CASSPGQWGEAFF
>TRBJ1-1|many|NA|TRBV18
TGTGCCAGCTCTCCATTCGCGGGGGGGAACACTGAAGCTTTCTTT
CASSPFAGGNTEAFF
>TRBJ2-5|medium-sized|TRBD2|TRBV7-7
TGTGCCAGCAGCGGAGGGACTAGCACGAAGACCCAGTACTTC
CASSGGTSTKTQYF
>TRBJ2-5|NA|NA|TRBV15
TGTGCCACCAGCCCCGAAGGACAAGTACCGCAAGAGACCCAGTACTTC
CATSPEGQVPQETQYF
>TRBJ2-3|many|TRBD1|TRBV7-9
TGTGCCAGCAGCTTCCAGGGGGCTGGTACAGATACGCAGTATTTT
CASSFQGAGTDTQYF
>TRBJ2-1|NA|TRBD2|TRBV9
TGTGCCAGCAACCTAGCGGGAGGGCCGGGCAATGAGCAGTTCTTC
CASNLAGGPGNEQFF
>TRBJ2-7|many|TRBD1|TRBV20-1
TGCAGTGCTGCTCCCGGGACAGGGAGGAACGAGCAGTACTTC
CSAAPGTGRNEQYF
>TRBJ2-5|many|TRBD1|TRBV30
TGTGCCTGGAGTGCTCTCCGGGACAGGAGGTCGCACTTC
CAWSALRDRRSHF